The 11 T cell receptor beta chains reported below all come from one sample, sequenced in a study of early T cells in non-severe SARS-CoV-2 infection. TCRdb called the 5' RACE reads again in MiXCR, with one record for every CDR3 protein. The table has under 100,000 distinct CDR3 sequences, approximately 15% seen once. What was sequenced was whole blood. Every receptor here comes from an adult who was a healthcare worker with PCR-confirmed SARS-CoV-2 infection or an uninfected control (not recorded which).

This rearrangement joins TRBV27 to TRBJ2-7, with D possibly being TRBD1 or TRBD2 (5 bases each). Germline CDR1 reads MNHEY; CDR2 reads SMNVEV (reference sequence). This CDR3 has 13 residues. V shed 6 bases and J shed 4 bases, with 13 bases lying between them. Written as DNA, the CDR3 is TGTGCCAGCAGGATACAATGGGGGTACGAGCAGTACTTC. Its protein is CASRIQWGYEQYF.

This clonotype was observed many times. The chain carries TRBV30 and TRBJ2-1; no clear D gene. V was shortened by 4 bases and J by 5 bases, with 12 bases between the two germline ends. The germline V gene has CDR1 GTSNPN and CDR2 SVGIG (reference sequence). The CDR3 spans 13 residues. CDR3: CAWTKNLNNEQFF. CDR3 bases: TGTGCCTGGACCAAAAACCTAAACAATGAGCAGTTCTTC.

This clonotype was detected ten times or more. The V and J genes are TRBV10-3 and TRBJ2-1; TRBD1 aligns across 9 bases. This CDR3 spans 14 amino acids. V was clipped by 9 bases and J by 9 bases; unmatched bases: 12. Germline CDR1 is ENHRY and CDR2 is SYGVKD. The CDR3 bases are TGTGCCATGCAAAAGGACAGGGGTACAGGTGAGCAGTTCTTC. It yields the protein CAMQKDRGTGEQFF.

With regard to this clonotype: A clone one base away is much larger, so this may be a read error. V is TRBV13 and J is TRBJ1-1; D ambiguous. The CDR3 runs to 14 residues. V was pared by 2 bases and J by 1 base, with 8 bases between. The germline V gene encodes CDR1 PRHDT and CDR2 FYEKMQ (reference sequence). In nucleotides, the CDR3 is TGTGCCAGCAGCTTAAGTGATAGGAACACTGAAGCTTTCTTT. It specifies CASSLSDRNTEAFF.

This clonotype was detected ten times or more. This rearrangement joins TRBV12-3 or TRBV12-4 to TRBJ1-5, with a weak D call TRBD1 (6 bases). This CDR3 is built from 17 residues. The V end was cut by 6 bases, the J end by 1 base, with 19 bases between. The CDR3 sequence is CASRSSWGLGSNQPQHF. The CDR3 DNA reads TGTGCCAGCAGGTCCAGTTGGGGGCTAGGAAGCAATCAGCCCCAGCATTTT.

CDR3 residues: CASSRWTGVMNTEAFF. The CDR3 DNA reads as TGTGCCAGCAGCCGTTGGACAGGGGTCATGAACACTGAAGCTTTCTTT. The gene calls are TRBV12-3 or TRBV12-4 and TRBJ1-1; the match to TRBD1 covers 9 bases. V lost 6 bases and J lost 0; bases outside the gene matches: 8. The CDR3 is made up of 16 amino acids.

J is TRBJ1-1 and V is TRBV27; no definite D call. Trimming removed 4 bases from V and 3 bases from J, with 6 bases in between. The CDR3 extends over 12 amino acids. CDR1 is MNHEY, CDR2 SMNVEV, per germline (reference sequence). Here the CDR3 DNA reads TGTGCCAGCAGTTCATCGTACACTGAAGCTTTCTTT. Translated: CASSSSYTEAFF.

The V and J genes are TRBV5-1 and TRBJ1-2; 7 nucleotides align to TRBD1. There are 13 residues in the CDR3. Germline-derived CDR1 and CDR2 are SGHRS and YFSETQ. J was trimmed by 4 bases and V by 4 bases; bases with no gene match: 4. The DNA for the CDR3 is TGCGCCAGCAGCGAGGGGGCTCCCTATGGCTACACCTTC. As protein: CASSEGAPYGYTF.

Note on this clonotype: This may arise from a read error, as a much more abundant clone is one base away. The V gene is TRBV11-2, the J gene TRBJ1-2; D remains unclear. The CDR3 is 13 amino acids. Germline V gives CDR1 SGHAT, CDR2 FQNNGV. CDR3 in amino acids: CPSSLETADGYTF. The DNA of the CDR3 is TGTCCCAGCAGCTTAGAAACGGCGGATGGCTACACCTTC.

The V gene is TRBV29-1, the J gene TRBJ1-1, with D possibly being TRBD1 (6 bases). Germline V gene data show CDR1 as SQVTM and CDR2 as ANQGSEA. This CDR3 is 15 amino acids long. V was clipped by 0 bases and J by 1 base, with 12 bases between them. The CDR3 DNA follows: TGCAGCGTTGAAGATCACGGGACACCGAACACTGAAGCTTTCTTT. Amino acid sequence: CSVEDHGTPNTEAFF. Complete variable domain (other parts from reference TRBV29-1 and TRBJ1-1): SAVISQKPSRDICQRGTSLTIQCQVDSQVTMMFWYRQQPGQSLTLIATANQGSEATYESGFVIDKFPISRPNLTFSTLTVSNMSPEDSSIYLCSVEDHGTPNTEAFFGQGTRLTVV.

This chain uses TRBV7-2 with TRBJ1-6, with a possible D match to TRBD1 (5 bases). The CDR3 contains 15 residues. V dropped 3 bases and J dropped 7 bases, with 13 bases sitting between them. CDR1 and CDR2 (germline): SGHTA, FQGNSA. This chain's CDR3 is CASSFVFGANSPLHF. In DNA form, the CDR3 reads TGTGCCAGCAGCTTCGTATTCGGGGCAAATTCACCCCTCCACTTT.